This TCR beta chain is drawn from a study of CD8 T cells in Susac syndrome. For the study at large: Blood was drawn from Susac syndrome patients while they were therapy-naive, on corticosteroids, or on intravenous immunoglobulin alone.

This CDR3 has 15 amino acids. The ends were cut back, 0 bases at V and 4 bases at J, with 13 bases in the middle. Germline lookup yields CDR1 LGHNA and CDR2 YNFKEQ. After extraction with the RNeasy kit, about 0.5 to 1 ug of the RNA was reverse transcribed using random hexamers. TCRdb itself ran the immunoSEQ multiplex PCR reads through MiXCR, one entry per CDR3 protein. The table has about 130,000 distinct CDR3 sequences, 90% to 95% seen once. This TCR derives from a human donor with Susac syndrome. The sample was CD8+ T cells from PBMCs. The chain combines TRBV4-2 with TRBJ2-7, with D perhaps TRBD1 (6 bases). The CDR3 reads CASSQDLRTEYEQYF. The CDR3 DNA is TGTGCCAGCAGCCAAGACCTCCGGACAGAGTACGAGCAGTACTTC.